Listed below are T cell receptor beta chains from one sample, sequenced in a study of cytotoxic CD8 clonotypes in ibrutinib-treated CLL. TCRdb's copy holds only in-frame clones and misses some; the assay was immunoSEQ multiplex PCR. In the table there are some 17,000 clones, roughly four fifths of which are singletons. Sequences were derived from PBMCs, sampled before ibrutinib treatment. The receptors derive from a human donor with chronic lymphocytic leukemia. CDR3s include the opening cysteine and the closing phenylalanine or tryptophan. Fields, in order: clone size, V gene, J gene, D gene, CDR3 DNA, CDR3 protein. D genes are given only for firm matches. Rows give clone size only sometimes, using once, few, many, or a class for an expanded clone.

abundance: -; v_gene: TRBV6-4; j_gene: TRBJ1-3; d_gene: -; CDR3nt: TGTGCCAGCAATCGACCGGGAACTGGAAACACCATATATTTT; CDR3aa: CASNRPGTGNTIYF
abundance: few; v_gene: TRBV20-1; j_gene: TRBJ1-2; d_gene: -; CDR3nt: TGCAGTGCTAGGATTCAATATGGCTACACCTTC; CDR3aa: CSARIQYGYTF
abundance: -; v_gene: TRBV7-9; j_gene: TRBJ1-1; d_gene: -; CDR3nt: TGTGCCAGCAGCTTAGATAAACAGAACACTGAAGCTTTCTTT; CDR3aa: CASSLDKQNTEAFF
abundance: -; v_gene: TRBV6-6; j_gene: TRBJ1-2; d_gene: -; CDR3nt: TGTGCCAGCAGTTACACTAGGGGGGAGGGCTACACCTTC; CDR3aa: CASSYTRGEGYTF
abundance: -; v_gene: TRBV5-4; j_gene: TRBJ2-1; d_gene: -; CDR3nt: TGTGCCAGCAGTTCGGAGAGAGGGAGCAATGAGCAGTTCTTC; CDR3aa: CASSSERGSNEQFF
abundance: -; v_gene: TRBV27; j_gene: TRBJ1-2; d_gene: -; CDR3nt: TGTGCCAGCAGGAACTTGCTGGCAGGGAGCTATGGCTACACCTTC; CDR3aa: CASRNLLAGSYGYTF
abundance: -; v_gene: TRBV7-7; j_gene: TRBJ2-1; d_gene: -; CDR3nt: TGTGCTAGCAGCTTAACGGACGACCCCTGGGATGAGCAGTTCTTC; CDR3aa: CASSLTDDPWDEQFF
abundance: -; v_gene: TRBV10-3; j_gene: TRBJ2-1; d_gene: -; CDR3nt: TGTGCCATCAGTGAAAGTCAGCTGGGCCACAATGAGCAGTTCTTC; CDR3aa: CAISESQLGHNEQFF
abundance: -; v_gene: TRBV5-1; j_gene: TRBJ2-7; d_gene: TRBD2; CDR3nt: TGCGCCAGCAGCTGGGGGACTAGCGGGAGGGTCTCCTACGAGCAGTACTTC; CDR3aa: CASSWGTSGRVSYEQYF
abundance: -; v_gene: TRBV5-4; j_gene: TRBJ2-3; d_gene: -; CDR3nt: TGTGCCAGCAGCTTAAGTGTTGGTATGGGAGGAGATACGCAGTATTTT; CDR3aa: CASSLSVGMGGDTQYF
abundance: -; v_gene: TRBV6-5; j_gene: TRBJ2-5; d_gene: TRBD1; CDR3nt: TGTGCCAGCAGTCTCGGGACAGGGAATCGAGAGACCCAGTACTTC; CDR3aa: CASSLGTGNRETQYF
abundance: -; v_gene: TRBV27; j_gene: TRBJ1-5; d_gene: -; CDR3nt: TGTGCCAGCAGTTTAGTGCCCAATCAGCCCCAGCATTTT; CDR3aa: CASSLVPNQPQHF
abundance: -; v_gene: TRBV28; j_gene: TRBJ1-1; d_gene: -; CDR3nt: TGTGCCAGCAGTAAGAGGATCGGAGGGCAAGCTTTCTTT; CDR3aa: CASSKRIGGQAFF
abundance: -; v_gene: TRBV25-1; j_gene: TRBJ2-7; d_gene: -; CDR3nt: TGTGCCAGCAGTGACTACGAGCAGTACTTC; CDR3aa: CASSDYEQYF
abundance: -; v_gene: TRBV19; j_gene: TRBJ1-2; d_gene: -; CDR3nt: TGTGCCAGTACCACGGACTATGGCTACACCTTC; CDR3aa: CASTTDYGYTF
abundance: -; v_gene: TRBV18; j_gene: TRBJ2-7; d_gene: TRBD1; CDR3nt: TGTGCCAGCTCACCCGTAGGTCAGGGGGTGCCCGGCGAGCAGTACTTC; CDR3aa: CASSPVGQGVPGEQYF
abundance: -; v_gene: TRBV25-1; j_gene: TRBJ2-2; d_gene: -; CDR3nt: TGTGCCAGCAGTGAATTGGGGCCCGGGGAGCTGTTTTTT; CDR3aa: CASSELGPGELFF
abundance: few; v_gene: TRBV7-6; j_gene: TRBJ2-2; d_gene: -; CDR3nt: TGTGCCAGCAGCCGAGTCTGGAACACCGGGGAGCTGTTTTTT; CDR3aa: CASSRVWNTGELFF
abundance: -; v_gene: TRBV19; j_gene: TRBJ2-7; d_gene: -; CDR3nt: TGTGCCAGTAGTCCCAAATCCAGGGCGGGCGAGCAGTACTTC; CDR3aa: CASSPKSRAGEQYF
abundance: -; v_gene: TRBV4-2; j_gene: TRBJ2-3; d_gene: TRBD2; CDR3nt: TGTGCCAGCAGCCAAGAGGCCGCGGGACTAGCGGGATCCACAGATACGCAGTATTTT; CDR3aa: CASSQEAAGLAGSTDTQYF
abundance: -; v_gene: TRBV5-1; j_gene: TRBJ2-3; d_gene: TRBD2; CDR3nt: TGCGCCAGCAGCCCGGTAGCGGGAGAACGGGGCACAGATACGCAGTATTTT; CDR3aa: CASSPVAGERGTDTQYF
abundance: -; v_gene: TRBV20-1; j_gene: TRBJ2-5; d_gene: -; CDR3nt: TGCAGTACCCCAGTCGGTGAGACCCAGTACTTC; CDR3aa: CSTPVGETQYF
abundance: -; v_gene: TRBV12-5; j_gene: TRBJ2-6; d_gene: TRBD1; CDR3nt: TGTGCTAGTGCCCCGGGAACGGGACAGGGGCGGCTGGCTGGGGCCAACGTCCTGACTTTC; CDR3aa: CASAPGTGQGRLAGANVLTF
abundance: -; v_gene: TRBV18; j_gene: TRBJ1-5; d_gene: TRBD1; CDR3nt: TGTGCCAGCTCACCGCAGGGACAGGGGAATCAGCCCCAGCATTTT; CDR3aa: CASSPQGQGNQPQHF
abundance: -; v_gene: TRBV5-1; j_gene: TRBJ1-2; d_gene: TRBD1; CDR3nt: TGCGCCAGCAGGTACGGACAGGACTATGGCTACACCTTC; CDR3aa: CASRYGQDYGYTF
abundance: -; v_gene: TRBV7-8; j_gene: TRBJ1-2; d_gene: -; CDR3nt: TGTGCCAGCAGCGGGCGGGGGCTCTATGGCTACACCTTC; CDR3aa: CASSGRGLYGYTF
abundance: -; v_gene: TRBV4-1; j_gene: TRBJ2-2; d_gene: -; CDR3nt: TGCGCCAGCAGCCAAAACGGCGGAGGGGAGCTGTTTTTT; CDR3aa: CASSQNGGGELFF
abundance: -; v_gene: TRBV9; j_gene: TRBJ1-4; d_gene: -; CDR3nt: TGTGCCAGCAGCCCGATCGGCCAAGGCGAAAAACTGTTTTTT; CDR3aa: CASSPIGQGEKLFF
abundance: -; v_gene: TRBV23-1; j_gene: TRBJ2-7; d_gene: -; CDR3nt: TGCGCCAGCAGGACAGACTCCTACGAGCAGTACTTC; CDR3aa: CASRTDSYEQYF
abundance: -; v_gene: TRBV5-1; j_gene: TRBJ2-3; d_gene: TRBD2; CDR3nt: TGCGCCAGCTCCCCCGCGGGGGATCACACAGATACGCAGTATTTT; CDR3aa: CASSPAGDHTDTQYF
abundance: -; v_gene: TRBV9; j_gene: TRBJ2-1; d_gene: TRBD2; CDR3nt: TGTGCCAGCAGCGCGGCTAGCGGGACCCACAGTGAGCAGTTCTTC; CDR3aa: CASSAASGTHSEQFF
abundance: -; v_gene: TRBV6-4; j_gene: TRBJ2-1; d_gene: TRBD2; CDR3nt: TGTGCCAGCAGTGACCCAGCGGGAGCCTACAATGAGCAGTTCTTC; CDR3aa: CASSDPAGAYNEQFF
abundance: -; v_gene: TRBV10-3; j_gene: TRBJ2-5; d_gene: -; CDR3nt: TGTGCCATCAGTGAGTCAGTGGGAGAGACCCAGTACTTC; CDR3aa: CAISESVGETQYF
abundance: -; v_gene: TRBV28; j_gene: TRBJ1-2; d_gene: -; CDR3nt: TGTGCCAGCAGTTTAAGACTTAACTATGGCTACACCTTC; CDR3aa: CASSLRLNYGYTF
abundance: -; v_gene: TRBV10-3; j_gene: TRBJ2-7; d_gene: -; CDR3nt: TGTGCCATCGCGGGGACGGAGAGACTATACGAGCAGTACTTC; CDR3aa: CAIAGTERLYEQYF
abundance: few; v_gene: TRBV5-1; j_gene: TRBJ2-4; d_gene: TRBD1; CDR3nt: TGCGCCAGCAGCTTGCAAAATTCCGGGACAGGAAAAAACATTCAGTACTTC; CDR3aa: CASSLQNSGTGKNIQYF
abundance: -; v_gene: TRBV19; j_gene: TRBJ1-5; d_gene: TRBD1; CDR3nt: TGTGCCAGTAGGGCAGGGGGGCTTAGCAATCAGCCCCAGCATTTT; CDR3aa: CASRAGGLSNQPQHF
abundance: -; v_gene: TRBV28; j_gene: TRBJ2-7; d_gene: -; CDR3nt: TGTGCCAGCAGTTTAGACAGAGCCTACGAGCAGTACTTC; CDR3aa: CASSLDRAYEQYF
abundance: once; v_gene: TRBV6-6; j_gene: TRBJ2-1; d_gene: TRBD2; CDR3nt: TGTGCCAGCAGCCTTGTGAGTAGCGGGGCAATCTTC; CDR3aa: CASSLVSSGAIF
abundance: few; v_gene: TRBV7-8; j_gene: TRBJ1-5; d_gene: -; CDR3nt: TGTGCCAGCAGCCCGACATGGATAGGGGGCAATCAGCCCCAGCATTTT; CDR3aa: CASSPTWIGGNQPQHF
abundance: -; v_gene: TRBV28; j_gene: TRBJ1-5; d_gene: -; CDR3nt: TGTGCCAGCAGTTTACTGGGTGGGAGGGGAGCCAAGAATCAGCCCCAGCATTTT; CDR3aa: CASSLLGGRGAKNQPQHF
abundance: -; v_gene: TRBV28; j_gene: TRBJ1-4; d_gene: -; CDR3nt: TGTGCCAGCAGTTTAAGGGATCTTAGGGTTGAAAAACTGTTTTTT; CDR3aa: CASSLRDLRVEKLFF
abundance: -; v_gene: TRBV6-5; j_gene: TRBJ1-2; d_gene: -; CDR3nt: TGTGCCAGCAGTTCCTACGAGACAGGACCCTATGGCTACACCTTC; CDR3aa: CASSSYETGPYGYTF
abundance: -; v_gene: TRBV20-1; j_gene: TRBJ2-1; d_gene: TRBD1; CDR3nt: TGCAGTGCTGAGGGACAGGGGTTTCAGTTCTTC; CDR3aa: CSAEGQGFQFF
abundance: -; v_gene: TRBV27; j_gene: TRBJ2-7; d_gene: TRBD2; CDR3nt: TGTGCCAGCAGTCCCCGAACTAGCGGGAGATTAGAGGAGCAGTACTTC; CDR3aa: CASSPRTSGRLEEQYF
abundance: -; v_gene: TRBV30; j_gene: TRBJ2-1; d_gene: TRBD2; CDR3nt: TGTGCCTGGAGTGCCCTGGCGGGAGTTGGCTATGAGCAGTTCTTC; CDR3aa: CAWSALAGVGYEQFF
abundance: -; v_gene: TRBV19; j_gene: TRBJ2-6; d_gene: -; CDR3nt: TGTGCCACCAGGGGTCCTGGGGCCAACGTCCTGACTTTC; CDR3aa: CATRGPGANVLTF
abundance: -; v_gene: TRBV7-9; j_gene: TRBJ2-3; d_gene: -; CDR3nt: TGTGCCAGCAGCTCAGGGCCTACGGCAGATACGCAGTATTTT; CDR3aa: CASSSGPTADTQYF
abundance: -; v_gene: TRBV5-4; j_gene: TRBJ2-7; d_gene: -; CDR3nt: TGTGCCAGCAGCTTGTCTCACAGGGAGGCTTCCTACGAGCAGTACTTC; CDR3aa: CASSLSHREASYEQYF
abundance: -; v_gene: TRBV27; j_gene: TRBJ1-4; d_gene: -; CDR3nt: TGTGCCAGCAGGGCAATTAATGAAAAACTGTTTTTT; CDR3aa: CASRAINEKLFF
abundance: -; v_gene: TRBV6-5; j_gene: TRBJ2-1; d_gene: -; CDR3nt: TGTGCCACCATCCGAGGGATTGGAGCCTACAATGAGCAGTTCTTC; CDR3aa: CATIRGIGAYNEQFF
abundance: -; v_gene: TRBV29-1; j_gene: TRBJ1-2; d_gene: -; CDR3nt: TGCAGCACCGGCCCCGGGGACTATGGCTACACCTTC; CDR3aa: CSTGPGDYGYTF
abundance: -; v_gene: TRBV4-1; j_gene: TRBJ1-5; d_gene: -; CDR3nt: TGCGCCAGCAGCCAAGGCCCTCTTGGCTTTAGCAATCAGCCCCAGCATTTT; CDR3aa: CASSQGPLGFSNQPQHF
abundance: few; v_gene: TRBV19; j_gene: TRBJ2-2; d_gene: -; CDR3nt: TGTGCCAGTAGTATAGATTTTTTGGCCGGGGAGCTGTTTTTT; CDR3aa: CASSIDFLAGELFF